The 2 T cell receptor beta chains below all came from one sample that was sequenced in a study of blood T cell repertoires in COVID-19. This table comes from immunoSEQ multiplex PCR, and its TCRdb copy is limited to in-frame clones, with some not included. This sample carries about 220,000 clones, around 84% of them seen once, and the ten largest clones take more than 10%. The sequenced material came from peripheral blood. The source is a human donor in a cohort sampled during active COVID-19.

This chain joins TRBV5-6 and TRBJ2-1, with 8 bases aligning to TRBD2. The V gene end was trimmed by 4 bases and the J gene end by 3 bases; junction bases not matched to a gene: 6. CDR1 is SGHDT and CDR2 is YYEEEE in the germline V gene. The CDR3 sequence is 15 residues long. The CDR3 reads CASSPSGRGYNEQFF. CDR3 nucleotide sequence: TGTGCCAGCAGCCCGAGCGGGAGAGGCTACAATGAGCAGTTCTTC.

V usage is TRBV18 and J usage is TRBJ2-1; TRBD2 matches 11 bases. The V gene end was trimmed by 4 bases and the J gene end by 2 bases; junction bases not matched to a gene: 1. Germline-derived CDR1 and CDR2 are KGHSH and LQKENI. The CDR3 loop spans 15 amino acids. CDR3 residues: CASSQTSGAYNEQFF. In DNA, the CDR3 is TGTGCCAGCTCACAGACTAGCGGGGCCTACAATGAGCAGTTCTTC.